The entry below gives a single T cell receptor (beta chain) sequence along with its context. Its antigen is currently unknown. These data belong to a study of post-analysis software for immune sequencing data. Study-level background: Both relapsing-remitting and secondary progressive multiple sclerosis featured among the disease courses, as did progressive-relapsing multiple sclerosis. The study's findings and limits: F measure showed strong co-clustering of same-batch samples. Multiple sclerosis patients showed significantly lower normalized Chao1 diversity than controls did. Comparison of patients with controls showed roughly five TRBV segments more frequent in patients, TRBV5-6, TRBV5-1 and TRBV20-1 among them.

Included in the TCR beta cDNA libraries were unique molecular identifiers. Some 500,000 cDNA molecules were obtained per 1 to 10 million input T cells. TCRdb called the PCR reads again in MiXCR, with one record for every CDR3 protein. The table has 450,000 to 700,000 distinct CDR3 sequences, 44% seen once. CDR1 and CDR2 (germline): SGHRS, YFSETQ. The length of the CDR3 is 14 residues. V was shortened by 3 bases and J by 5 bases, with 14 bases between the two germline ends. This clonotype originated in a girl aged 5-17 years with multiple sclerosis. The V gene is TRBV5-1, the J gene TRBJ2-5; D is perhaps TRBD1 (5 bases). The sequenced sample consisted of blood. CDR3 in DNA: TGCGCCAGCAGCTCCCTAGTCCAGGGCGAGACCCAGTACTTC. It codes for CASSSLVQGETQYF.